Listed below are T cell receptor beta chains from one sample, sequenced in a study of cytomegalovirus exposure and HLA in healthy donors. Method: immunoSEQ multiplex PCR; TCRdb's copy keeps in-frame clones and lacks some. Its table records tens of thousands of clones. Sequenced sample: PBMCs. The receptors here all came from a young man in good health and CMV-seropositive. The CDR3 runs from the conserved cysteine through the conserved F or W. A D gene is named only where the DNA matches it firmly.

>15|TRBJ1-4|TRBV7-3|TRBD1
TGTGCCAGCACCCTAAGGCCGGGACAGGTGGAAAAACTGTTTTTT
CASTLRPGQVEKLFF
>11|TRBJ2-2|TRBV6-5|NA
TGTGCCAGCACCACAGGCGGGGAGCTGTTTTTT
CASTTGGELFF
>11|TRBJ2-1|TRBV7-2|NA
TGTGCCAGCAGGTTGACAGACGAGCAGTTCTTC
CASRLTDEQFF
>15|TRBJ2-7|TRBV7-6|TRBD2
TGTGCCAGCAGCCTAGATACGGGAGGCCCCTACGAGCAGTACTTC
CASSLDTGGPYEQYF
>16|TRBJ1-4|TRBV11-2|NA
TGTGCCAGCAGCTTAGGCTCTCGACAGCCTAATGAAAAACTGTTTTTT
CASSLGSRQPNEKLFF
>16|TRBJ2-7|TRBV28|TRBD2
TGTGCCAGCAGTTTATCCGGGACTAGCGGCAACTACGAGCAGTACTTC
CASSLSGTSGNYEQYF
>16|TRBJ2-2|TRBV28|TRBD1
TGTGCCAGCAGTTTCCTCAGGGGGCAGAGCACCGGGGAGCTGTTTTTT
CASSFLRGQSTGELFF
>17|TRBJ1-5|TRBV9|NA
TGTGCCAGCAGCGTAGTATCGCAGGTCTGGCGCAATCAGCCCCAGCATTTT
CASSVVSQVWRNQPQHF
>16|TRBJ2-2|TRBV5-1|NA
TGCGCCAGCAGCTTGTTCGACAGCACGAACACCGGGGAGCTGTTTTTT
CASSLFDSTNTGELFF
>16|TRBJ2-7|TRBV7-9|TRBD2
TGTGCCAGCAGCTTATTCGGCGGGAGCAGCTCCTACGAGCAGTACTTC
CASSLFGGSSSYEQYF
>13|TRBJ1-2|TRBV9|TRBD1
TGTGCCAGCAGCGTCCAGGGGGACTATGGCTACACCTTC
CASSVQGDYGYTF
>14|TRBJ1-5|TRBV11-2|NA
TGTGCCAGCAGCCCTACGATGAGCAATCAGCCCCAGCATTTT
CASSPTMSNQPQHF
>15|TRBJ2-1|TRBV13|TRBD2
TGTGCCAGCAGCTCTCCGGGACTAGCGGTGAATGAGCAGTTCTTC
CASSSPGLAVNEQFF
>15|TRBJ1-2|TRBV6-6|TRBD1
TGTGCCAGCAGTTACTCAGAACACAGGGGGCATGGCTACACCTTC
CASSYSEHRGHGYTF
>15|TRBJ1-4|TRBV7-2|NA
TGTGCCAGCAGCCCCCCGGGGAGGGAGAATGAAAAACTGTTTTTT
CASSPPGRENEKLFF
>14|TRBJ2-7|TRBV27|TRBD1
TGTGCCAGCGGCAAGGGACAGGGAATCTACGAGCAGTACTTC
CASGKGQGIYEQYF
>14|TRBJ2-3|TRBV19|TRBD2
TGTGCCAGTACGAGCGGGAACGCCAAAGATACGCAGTATTTT
CASTSGNAKDTQYF
>18|TRBJ2-3|TRBV7-6|TRBD2
TGTGCCAGCAGCTCCCGACTAGCGGGAGGGTTAAGTCTAAATACGCAGTATTTT
CASSSRLAGGLSLNTQYF
>13|TRBJ1-5|TRBV11-2|TRBD1
TGTGCCAGCAGTACACAGGGGTTTCAGCCCCAGCATTTT
CASSTQGFQPQHF
>16|TRBJ2-3|TRBV5-6|NA
TGTGCCAGCAGCCCAGGGGGACTAGGGGGGAAGGATACGCAGTATTTT
CASSPGGLGGKDTQYF
>14|TRBJ2-7|TRBV2|TRBD1
TGTGCCAGCAGAACGGGACAGGCTACCTACGAGCAGTACTTC
CASRTGQATYEQYF
>15|TRBJ2-2|TRBV19|TRBD1
TGTGCCAGTAAGAGGGACAGGGGATTCGCCGGGGAGCTGTTTTTT
CASKRDRGFAGELFF
>14|TRBJ2-2|TRBV14|NA
TGTGCCAGCAGCCCCTGGAGAAGCACCGGGGAGCTGTTTTTT
CASSPWRSTGELFF
>16|TRBJ2-3|TRBV5-1|NA
TGCGCCAGCAGCGCCGGGACACTAATTAGCACAGATACGCAGTATTTT
CASSAGTLISTDTQYF
>12|TRBJ2-7|TRBV18|TRBD2
TGTGCCAGCTCACCGCGGGGGGGCGAGCAGTACTTC
CASSPRGGEQYF
>14|TRBJ1-5|TRBV9|NA
TGTGCCAGCAGCGTAGGAGCCGCCAATCAGCCCCAGCATTTT
CASSVGAANQPQHF
>11|TRBJ2-7|TRBV20-1|NA
TGCAGTGCCAGACCAGAATACGAGCAGTACTTC
CSARPEYEQYF
>15|TRBJ2-7|TRBV11-2|TRBD1
TGTGCCAGCAGCTTTCAGGGGACAGGGAGCTACGAGCAGTACTTC
CASSFQGTGSYEQYF
>17|TRBJ2-5|TRBV7-5|NA
TGTGCCAGAAGCCATCCGGGACTAGCGGGGTCAAGGGAGACCCAGTACTTC
CARSHPGLAGSRETQYF
>13|TRBJ2-7|TRBV6-1|TRBD2
TGTGCCAGCAGACCTAGCGGGAGGAGGGAGCAGTACTTC
CASRPSGRREQYF
>14|TRBJ2-3|TRBV10-3|NA
TGTGCCATCAGTGACGGACTCGGGCCAGATACGCAGTATTTT
CAISDGLGPDTQYF
>20|TRBJ2-3|TRBV2|TRBD2
TGTGCCAGCACCGCCGGATTAGGAACTAGCGGAGTCTCGAGCACAGATACGCAGTATTTT
CASTAGLGTSGVSSTDTQYF
>17|TRBJ2-6|TRBV19|NA
TGTGCCAGTAGTACCCTGGCGAGGAACTCTGGGGCCAACGTCCTGACTTTC
CASSTLARNSGANVLTF
>14|TRBJ2-7|TRBV7-6|TRBD1
TGTGCCAGCAGCGCCGGGACAGGGGCCTACGAGCAGTACTTC
CASSAGTGAYEQYF
>16|TRBJ2-3|TRBV6-4|TRBD2
TGTGCCAGCAGTGAAGCGGCGGGAGGGCCGGCAGATACGCAGTATTTT
CASSEAAGGPADTQYF
>14|TRBJ2-5|TRBV2|TRBD2
TGTGCCAGCAGGATGACTAGCGGGAGTGAGGAGCAGTACTTC
CASRMTSGSEEQYF
>14|TRBJ1-1|TRBV5-6|NA
TGTGCCAGCAGCTTCACACCCATGAACACTGAAGCTTTCTTT
CASSFTPMNTEAFF
>13|TRBJ2-1|TRBV29-1|NA
TGCAGCGTTGAGGAGGACCCCAACAATGAGCAGTTCTTC
CSVEEDPNNEQFF
>13|TRBJ1-3|TRBV27|NA
TGTGCCAGCAGTTTACAGGGTGGAAACACCATATATTTT
CASSLQGGNTIYF
>13|TRBJ1-2|TRBV28|NA
TGTGCCAGCAGTCCGGACAGTAACTATGGCTACACCTTC
CASSPDSNYGYTF
>15|TRBJ2-7|TRBV11-2|TRBD1
TGTGCCAGCAGCTTCGGGGACAGGGGTCCCTACGAGCAGTACTTC
CASSFGDRGPYEQYF
>16|TRBJ2-1|TRBV5-1|TRBD1
TGCGCCAGCAGCCCACCAGGGACAGGGGGCTGGGGTGAGCAGTTCTTC
CASSPPGTGGWGEQFF
>14|TRBJ2-7|TRBV25-1|NA
TGTGCCAGCAGTGAATTGGAGACCTTCCACGAGCAGTACTTC
CASSELETFHEQYF
>13|TRBJ1-2|TRBV27|NA
TGTGCCAGCAGTGCTTCAGGGTTCTATGGCTACACCTTC
CASSASGFYGYTF
>14|TRBJ2-7|TRBV19|TRBD2
TGTGCCAGTAGAATCCGGGAGGGACTCTACGAGCAGTACTTC
CASRIREGLYEQYF
>15|TRBJ2-2|TRBV4-1|TRBD2
TGCGCCAGCAGCCAAGAGGGTAGCGGGAGCCGGGAGCTGTTTTTT
CASSQEGSGSRELFF
>15|TRBJ2-1|TRBV19|TRBD2
TGTGCCAGTAGTATATCGCTAGCGGGTCACAATGAGCAGTTCTTC
CASSISLAGHNEQFF
>17|TRBJ2-6|TRBV7-9|TRBD1
TGTGCCAGCAGCTTAGGTCCACAGGGGGCTGGGGCCAACGTCCTGACTTTC
CASSLGPQGAGANVLTF
>15|TRBJ1-1|TRBV6-6|NA
TGTGCCAGCAGTTCCCGCGGGACCCTGAACACTGAAGCTTTCTTT
CASSSRGTLNTEAFF
>17|TRBJ2-3|TRBV5-1|TRBD2
TGCGCCAGCAGCCAGGGACTAGCGGGAGGGAACACAGATACGCAGTATTTT
CASSQGLAGGNTDTQYF
>13|TRBJ1-1|TRBV9|NA
TGTGCCAGCAGCCCGCCGAGAGGCACTGAAGCTTTCTTT
CASSPPRGTEAFF
>16|TRBJ1-2|TRBV11-2|TRBD1
TGTGCCAGCAGCCCGATCAGACAGGGAGGTAACTATGGCTACACCTTC
CASSPIRQGGNYGYTF
>12|TRBJ2-3|TRBV19|NA
TGTGCCAGTAGTTTCGGGGGAGATACGCAGTATTTT
CASSFGGDTQYF
>15|TRBJ2-1|TRBV18|TRBD2
TGTGCCAGCTCACCGGCTAGCGGGGTTTACAATGAGCAGTTCTTC
CASSPASGVYNEQFF